The rows below give T cell receptor beta chains drawn from one sample of a study of blood T cell repertoires in COVID-19. The assay was immunoSEQ multiplex PCR, and TCRdb's table has in-frame clones only and misses some. Of over 70,000 clones in the sample, 82% were seen once. Sequencing used peripheral blood. The receptors here all came from an older woman with acute or convalescent COVID-19. Both conserved end residues are part of each CDR3.

TRBV5-6,CASSLGAGAGNSPLHF
TRBV3-1/TRBV3-2,CASSHFAGGEVTEAFF
TRBV5-1,CASSLGQGSSEAFF
TRBV19,CASTAAKTGEYEQYF
TRBV30,CAWSAQAVKGYTF
TRBV3-1/TRBV3-2,CASSQGQLTEAFF
TRBV20-1,CSASGYEGQYF
TRBV27,CASSFFPGNYGYTF
TRBV28,CASTPGTGVYEQYF
TRBV6-1,CASSEHRSYGNTIYF
TRBV4-2,CASSQDSRRTGAVGEAFF
TRBV20-1,CSARDVARYTF
TRBV6-5,CASKSGLAGTETQYF
TRBV21-1,CASSKRTGLNTEAFF
TRBV7-9,CASSRGGNTEAFF
TRBV7-2,CASSLNSGGSYTF
TRBV19,CASSIVEGSSYNEQFF
TRBV9,CASSVGGLPKTQYF
TRBV10-3,CAISGGDGSPQHF
TRBV30,CAWSPGTAYNQPQHF
TRBV9,CASSVGAGNLANYGYTF
TRBV3-1/TRBV3-2,CASSPRARNTEAFF
TRBV5-1,CASSLGGTGVDEQYF
TRBV7-8,CASSLYGGGNTIYF
TRBV7-2,CASSLGSLGEQFF
TRBV28,CASSLGTVNTEAFF
TRBV2,CASDFSGRAGGTGELFF
TRBV7-8,CASSPSGGAADTQYF
TRBV11-3,CASSPTGGNTEAFF
TRBV11-2,CASSLSMNEQFF
TRBV5-5,CASSLGTAGNTIYF
TRBV19,CASSLSTGFSSYEQYF
TRBV12-3/TRBV12-4,CASDSSSYNEQFF
TRBV5-5,CASSSGKDTQYF
TRBV25-1,CASSEWGRSRGNEKLFF
TRBV4-1,CASSQRGTGGSLSYGYTF
TRBV7-3,CASSRGSTDTQYF
TRBV6-1,CASSVPGLAGKETQYF
TRBV15,CATSRDNTQPQHF
TRBV19,CASSISRGEQYF
TRBV10-3,CAAQGTAYRETEAFF
TRBV9,CASSGGGASEQFF
TRBV27,CASSSEGRVNYEQYF
TRBV19,CASSMFHGAGPSGTSNEQYF
TRBV14,CASSPTRGQNTEAFF
TRBV4-1,CASSQDRASGRQETQYF
TRBV6-5,CASRPNRGNTEAFF
TRBV5-8,CASSLHNQPQHF
TRBV7-2,CASRQRVSGTDTQYF
TRBV4-1,CASSQEVLGQLNTEAFF
TRBV5-1,CASREQASSTDTQYF
TRBV28,CASSYPSGLNEKLFF
TRBV24-1,CATDDGTDHGYTF
TRBV24-1,CATSDYRGLTEAFF
TRBV5-8,CASSPIGFSGANVLTF
TRBV7-6,CASSLRRDTPNNEQFF
TRBV30,CAWSSRVQQPQHF
TRBV5-1,CASSSPDRGHEQYF
TRBV11-1,CASSPSEVDNEQFF
TRBV2,CASREGGLSYEQYF